A single sample gave rise to the 32 T cell receptor beta chains below, sequenced in a study of T cell responses to AZD1222 COVID-19 vaccine. The protocol was immunoSEQ multiplex PCR, while the TCRdb copy is restricted to in-frame clones and leaves out a portion. The repertoire consists of 70,000 to 85,000 clones, with around four fifths occurring once and the leading ten covering 2.9%. Material: peripheral blood, obtained on day 0 of AZD1222 vaccination. The receptors come from an adult in good health.

The rearrangement joins TRBV9 to TRBJ2-5; no firm D call. The CDR3 has 14 residues. The V gene's germline CDR1 is SGDLS and CDR2 YYNGEE. V was trimmed by 3 bases and J by 5 bases, leaving 14 bases between them. The CDR3 nucleotides are TGTGCCAGCAGCGCCGTAGGATTCGGGGAGACCCAGTACTTC. It yields the protein CASSAVGFGETQYF. The variable domain in full, completed from reference TRBV9 and TRBJ2-5, reads DSGVTQTPKHLITATGQRVTLRCSPRSGDLSVYWYQQSLDQGLQFLIQYYNGEERAKGNILERFSAQQFPDLHSELNLSSLELGDSALYFCASSAVGFGETQYFGPGTRLLVL.

The chain is built from TRBV7-2 and TRBJ1-1; 7 bases are shared with TRBD1. The CDR3 is 18 residues long. CDR1 and CDR2 from the germline V gene are SGHTA and FQGNSA. J was trimmed by 3 bases and V by 5 bases; bases with no gene match: 18. CDR3 region: CASSVSGQFNRGDTEAFF. The CDR3 DNA sequence: TGTGCCAGCAGCGTTTCGGGACAGTTTAACCGAGGGGACACTGAAGCTTTCTTT.

The CDR3, as DNA: TGTGCCAGCAGCCCCGCGACAGTGACCCTATTTGAAAAACTGTTTTTT. Its translation: CASSPATVTLFEKLFF. V is TRBV7-9 and J is TRBJ1-4; tentative D call: TRBD1 (5 bases). The CDR3 extends over 16 amino acids. Per the germline V gene, CDR1 is SEHNR and CDR2 is FQNEAQ (reference sequence). V shed 5 bases and J shed 7 bases, with 20 bases lying between them.

J is TRBJ1-2 and V is TRBV6-5, with TRBD1 matching 8 bases. CDR3 length: 15 amino acids. Germline trimming cut 6 bases from V and 4 bases from J; bases unmatched to any gene: 10. In germline, CDR1 is MNHEY, CDR2 SVGAGI. CDR3 bases: TGTGCCAGCAGGGAGCAGGGGGCACGCGGCTATGGCTACACCTTC. It yields the protein CASREQGARGYGYTF.

The chain carries TRBV5-1 and TRBJ2-5; 7 bases line up with TRBD1. V trimming: 4 bases; J trimming: 0 bases; junction bases outside the gene matches: 6. Germline loops: CDR1 SGHRS, CDR2 YFSETQ. The CDR3 is 15 residues long. For the CDR3, the DNA is TGCGCCAGCAGCAACTCGGGACAGTACCAAGAGACCCAGTACTTC. Residues: CASSNSGQYQETQYF.

The gene calls are TRBV20-1 and TRBJ1-1; possible D gene TRBD1, 5 bases. CDR1 DFQATT and CDR2 SNEGSKA come from the germline V gene (reference sequence). The CDR3 contains 12 residues. V lost 3 bases and J lost 4, with 9 bases in between. CDR3: CSASMGTTEAFF. The CDR3 DNA follows: TGCAGTGCTAGTATGGGGACCACTGAAGCTTTCTTT.

This clone appeared a single time. V is TRBV10-1 and J is TRBJ1-1; the D gene is possibly TRBD1 (5 bases). Trimming cost V 3 bases and J 6 bases, with 11 bases left between them. Germline lookup yields CDR1 WNHNN and CDR2 SYGVQD (reference sequence). The length of the CDR3 is 13 residues. The CDR3 coding sequence is TGCGCCAGCAGTGAAACCTTGGGGGCTGAAGCTTTCTTT. Translating it yields CASSETLGAEAFF.

The chain has TRBV11-3 and TRBJ2-1; a weak D match, TRBD2 (9 bases). Germline CDR1 SGHNT, CDR2 YENEEA. The CDR3 extends over 16 amino acids. V was trimmed by 5 bases and J by 7 bases, leaving 21 bases between them. CDR3 residues: CASSDSGGGRANEQFF. The CDR3 DNA is TGTGCCAGCAGCGACTCAGGGGGCGGGAGGGCTAATGAGCAGTTCTTC.

The chain carries TRBV30 and TRBJ2-1; TRBD2 matches 8 bases. The CDR3 is 13 residues long. V was clipped by 3 bases and J by 9 bases; unmatched bases: 7. The germline V gene has CDR1 GTSNPN and CDR2 SVGIG (reference sequence). The CDR3 here is CAWRKAGDGEQFF. The CDR3 DNA sequence: TGTGCCTGGAGAAAAGCGGGGGACGGTGAGCAGTTCTTC.

Written as DNA, the CDR3 is TGCAGCGTTGTCGCGGAGGAGTCCGGAGGGGTTACTGGGGCCAACGTCCTGACTTTC. This encodes CSVVAEESGGVTGANVLTF. The genes are TRBV29-1 and TRBJ2-6, with a possible D match to TRBD2 (6 bases). Trimming left V 4 bases short and J 2 bases short, with 24 bases between. This CDR3 has 19 amino acids. Germline V gene sequence: CDR1 SQVTM, CDR2 ANQGSEA.

This chain connects TRBV9 to TRBJ2-1; D unresolved. CDR3 size: 13 residues. CDR1 is SGDLS and CDR2 is YYNGEE in the germline V gene. V lost 0 bases and J lost 7, with 8 bases in between. The CDR3 DNA sequence: TGTGCCAGCAGCGTAGACCGGGCGAATGAGCAGTTCTTC. Translation: CASSVDRANEQFF. Complete variable domain (other parts from reference TRBV9 and TRBJ2-1): DSGVTQTPKHLITATGQRVTLRCSPRSGDLSVYWYQQSLDQGLQFLIQYYNGEERAKGNILERFSAQQFPDLHSELNLSSLELGDSALYFCASSVDRANEQFFGPGTRLTVL.

The CDR3 sequence: CASSNSAGADTQYF. DNA of the CDR3: TGTGCCAGTAGTAATAGCGCGGGAGCAGATACGCAGTATTTT. This rearrangement joins TRBV19 to TRBJ2-3, with TRBD2 matching over 7 bases. The junction had 5 bases not matched to a gene; V was cut back by 4 bases and J by 4 bases. Looked up from germline, CDR1 is LNHDA and CDR2 is SQIVND (reference sequence). The CDR3 is 14 residues long.

This clone is classed as medium-sized. The rearrangement joins TRBV7-2 to TRBJ1-5; D might be TRBD1 (5 bases). The CDR3 is 15 amino acids. Germline CDR1 and CDR2: SGHTA and FQGNSA. V gave up 1 base and J gave up 0 bases, with 7 bases separating them. CDR3 residues: CASSLGQYSNQPQHF. The CDR3, as DNA: TGTGCCAGCAGCTTAGGACAGTATAGCAATCAGCCCCAGCATTTT.

The V call is TRBV9, the J call TRBJ2-1; no reliable D call. Trimming cost V 3 bases and J 8 bases, with 18 bases left between them. Germline assignment: CDR1 SGDLS and CDR2 YYNGEE. The CDR3 is made up of 15 amino acids. DNA of the CDR3: TGTGCCAGCAGCGCCGAAGGTAGCCGGGTCGATGAGCAGTTCTTC. It is translated as CASSAEGSRVDEQFF.

The genes are TRBV2 and TRBJ2-3; 10 nucleotides match TRBD2. The CDR3 loop spans 15 amino acids. V gave up 2 bases and J gave up 1 base; unmatched junction bases: 0. The germline gives CDR1 SNHLY, CDR2 FYNNEI. The CDR3 nucleotides read TGTGCCAGCAGTGAACTAGCGGGAGGCACAGATACGCAGTATTTT. Protein sequence: CASSELAGGTDTQYF. The full variable domain, its missing parts supplied by reference TRBV2 and TRBJ2-3, is EPEVTQTPSHQVTQMGQEVILRCVPISNHLYFYWYRQILGQKVEFLVSFYNNEISEKSEIFDDQFSVERPDGSNFTLKIRSTKLEDSAMYFCASSELAGGTDTQYFGPGTRLTVL.

The chain carries TRBV12-3 or TRBV12-4 and TRBJ1-2; D not resolved. The CDR3 is made up of 13 amino acids. The V end lost 6 bases, the J end lost 4 bases, and 12 bases lay between the germline ends. The CDR3 DNA reads TGTGCCAGCAGCACCGCAGGTGGCTATGGCTACACCTTC. This gives the protein CASSTAGGYGYTF.

This chain uses TRBV7-9 with TRBJ1-5; D is unclear. CDR1 and CDR2 from the germline V gene are SEHNR and FQNEAQ (reference sequence). The CDR3 contains 12 residues. Trimming cost V 8 bases and J 4 bases, with 9 bases left between them. The CDR3: CASGMGNQPQHF. CDR3 nucleotides: TGTGCCAGCGGGATGGGTAATCAGCCCCAGCATTTT.

The chain joins TRBV5-6 to TRBJ1-5; possibly TRBD1 for D (5 bases). Germline assignment: CDR1 SGHDT and CDR2 YYEEEE. The V and J ends lost 0 bases and 5 bases respectively, with 12 bases between them. This CDR3 is built from 15 residues. The CDR3 spells CASSLGGRVDQPQHF. The CDR3 DNA reads as TGTGCCAGCAGCTTGGGGGGCAGGGTAGATCAGCCCCAGCATTTT.

V and J are TRBV19 and TRBJ1-5; unclear D gene. Germline CDR1 is LNHDA and CDR2 is SQIVND (reference sequence). The V gene lost 5 bases and the J gene lost 0 bases, with 20 bases spanning the gap. CDR3 length: 18 residues. The chain's CDR3 is CASSASGVGEYSNQPQHF. CDR3 nucleotides: TGTGCCAGTAGTGCTTCTGGAGTCGGGGAGTATAGCAATCAGCCCCAGCATTTT.

The V and J genes are TRBV27 and TRBJ1-4; no firm D call. Germline assignment: CDR1 MNHEY and CDR2 SMNVEV (reference sequence). This CDR3 has 19 amino acids. V lost 6 bases and J lost 7, with 30 bases in between. CDR3 in DNA: TGTGCCAGCAGCCGCGATACGACCGGGAGGGAGAATAATGGTGAAAAACTGTTTTTT. The encoded protein is CASSRDTTGRENNGEKLFF.

V usage is TRBV7-9 and J usage is TRBJ2-3; 7 nucleotides match TRBD2. Germline CDR1 reads SEHNR; CDR2 reads FQNEAQ (reference sequence). This CDR3 is built from 15 residues. V was pared by 7 bases and J by 5 bases, with 12 bases of the junction left unmatched. Here the CDR3 DNA reads TGTGCCAGCATAAGAGCGGGGACGATTAGAGATACGCAGTATTTT. Its translation: CASIRAGTIRDTQYF.

The chain joins TRBV2 to TRBJ1-5; D is unclear. V lost 2 bases and J lost 4, with 9 bases in between. This CDR3 region has 14 residues. From germline, CDR1 is SNHLY and CDR2 FYNNEI. This CDR3 reads CASSESLLNQPQHF. As DNA, the CDR3 is TGTGCCAGCAGTGAATCACTACTAAATCAGCCCCAGCATTTT.

The V call is TRBV5-1, the J call TRBJ2-5; TRBD2 matches 10 bases. This CDR3 region has 14 residues. J lost 3 bases, V lost 4 bases, and 3 bases had no gene match. CDR1 is SGHRS, CDR2 YFSETQ, per germline. The DNA for the CDR3 is TGCGCCAGCAGCCCTAGCGGGAGTAAAGAGACCCAGTACTTC. It specifies CASSPSGSKETQYF.

The V and J genes are TRBV9 and TRBJ2-3; a possible D gene is TRBD2 (6 bases). The V end was cut by 0 bases, the J end by 2 bases, with 16 bases between. The CDR3 has 17 residues. CDR1 and CDR2 from the germline V gene are SGDLS and YYNGEE. Written as DNA, the CDR3 is TGTGCCAGCAGCGTAGCTGGAGGGGCCGATGACACAGATACGCAGTATTTT. Its translation: CASSVAGGADDTDTQYF.

This chain links TRBV6-5 with TRBJ1-1; D perhaps matches TRBD1 (6 bases). In germline, CDR1 is MNHEY, CDR2 SVGAGI. The CDR3 spans 12 residues. With 6 bases removed from V and 10 bases from J, the gap between germline ends came to 15 bases. CDR3 DNA: TGTGCCAGCAGGAATGAGGGGGTGGCAGCTTTCTTT. It encodes CASRNEGVAAFF.

This sequence joins TRBV11-2 and TRBJ2-3, with 8 bases matching TRBD2. V gave up 5 bases and J gave up 4 bases; unmatched junction bases: 8. The CDR3 contains 15 residues. CDR1 SGHAT and CDR2 FQNNGV come from the germline V gene. Here the CDR3 reads CASSVNGRGADTQYF. The CDR3 DNA sequence: TGTGCCAGCAGCGTGAACGGGAGGGGCGCAGATACGCAGTATTTT.

The genes are TRBV19 and TRBJ1-2; D may be TRBD1 (5 bases). The CDR3 contains 14 residues. Trimming shortened V by 7 bases and J by 8 bases, and 20 bases separated the two germline ends. Germline V gene lookup returns CDR1 LNHDA and CDR2 SQIVND (reference sequence). The CDR3 nucleotides are TGTGCCAGTATCGACAAAGGGGAGACGAGAGGCTACACCTTC. As protein: CASIDKGETRGYTF.

The chain combines TRBV12-3 or TRBV12-4 with TRBJ1-2, with D tentatively TRBD1 (5 bases). The CDR3 is 13 residues long. V gave up 0 bases and J gave up 8 bases, with 10 bases separating them. The CDR3 region has the DNA TGTGCCAGCAGTTTAGCGGGGGGTGGAGGCTACACCTTC. This codes for CASSLAGGGGYTF.

To note about this clone: At one of its ends the junction is not consistent with the germline gene, which may arise from a read error. V gene TRBV3-1 (or the pseudogene TRBV3-2) combines with J gene TRBJ1-3; the D gene is possibly TRBD1 (6 bases). CDR3 length equals 10 residues. Germline V CDR1 and CDR2: LGHDT, YNNKEL (reference sequence). CDR3 amino acids: CASSQTGEDF. CDR3 coding DNA: TGTGCCAGCAGTCAGACAGGTGAGGATTTT.

V gene TRBV6-4 combines with J gene TRBJ1-2, with D possibly matching TRBD1 (6 bases). The CDR3 is 17 residues long. The V end was cut by 3 bases, the J end by 6 bases, with 23 bases between. In germline, CDR1 is MRHNA, CDR2 SNTAGT. CDR3 bases: TGTGCCAGCAGTGAGTCCGGGGATGATCCCAGGGGCAATGGCTACACCTTC. The encoded protein is CASSESGDDPRGNGYTF.

V gene TRBV10-3 combines with J gene TRBJ2-1, with TRBD1 identical over 10 bases. The germline V gene has CDR1 ENHRY and CDR2 SYGVKD. The CDR3 is 15 amino acids. The ends lost 3 bases at V and 7 bases at J; junction bases unmatched: 6. CDR3 sequence reads: CAISERGTGVNEQFF. In DNA form, the CDR3 reads TGTGCCATCAGTGAAAGGGGGACAGGGGTAAATGAGCAGTTCTTC.

This rearrangement joins TRBV5-5 to TRBJ1-2; D ambiguous. CDR1 and CDR2 from the germline V gene are SGHKS and YYEKEE (reference sequence). Deletions cut 6 bases from V and 4 bases from J, with 16 bases between. The CDR3 is 14 residues long. CDR3 coding DNA: TGTGCCAGCACCTTAGACGCCAGATCCTATGGCTACACCTTC. This gives the protein CASTLDARSYGYTF.